Sequencing of this T cell receptor (beta chain) was carried out in a study of metastatic and nonmetastatic thyroid tumors. Study-level background: Repertoires of blood and of tissue (tumor or nodule) from malignant and benign thyroid patients were compared.

Patients had received no treatment of any kind before thyroid surgery. TCRdb redid the clone calls on the PCR reads using MiXCR. Of roughly 6,400 clones in the sample, 30% to 35% were seen once. Deletions cut 0 bases from V and 0 bases from J, with 14 bases between. Looked up from germline, CDR1 is KGHSH and CDR2 is LQKENI. The CDR3 has 18 residues. This clone was observed many times. J is TRBJ2-2 and V is TRBV18; D is unresolved. The sequenced sample was tumor tissue. The sequence was obtained from a female donor with papillary thyroid cancer or a benign thyroid nodule (not recorded which). Some clones in this sample may be carry-over from other donors' samples. CDR3 sequence (DNA): TGTGCCAGCTCACCACCCTACTATAGGGATGCGAACACCGGGGAGCTGTTTTTT. Translated: CASSPPYYRDANTGELFF.